The entry that follows covers one T cell receptor beta chain sequence. This CDR3 is 16 amino acids long. V was pared by 0 bases and J by 1 base, with 6 bases of the junction left unmatched. The V gene's germline CDR1 is SGDLS and CDR2 YYNGEE. The data were taken from a study of CD8 T cells in Susac syndrome. Sequencing of TCR beta was undertaken in CD8+ and CD4+ T cells derived from blood. The RNA input was about 0.45 to 1 ug, and it was reverse transcribed with random hexamers. Amplification of TCR beta CDR3 across 54 Vbeta and 13 Jbeta was performed with immunoSEQ multiplex PCR. TCRdb redid the calling of the immunoSEQ multiplex PCR reads with MiXCR, one entry per CDR3 protein. This table holds about 300,000 distinct CDR3 sequences, around 90% found once.

The clonotype was recovered from a human donor with multiple sclerosis. The sequencing sample was made of CD4+ T cells from PBMCs. The V gene is TRBV9, the J gene TRBJ2-7; 8 positions agree with TRBD1. CDR3 protein: CASSVASQGASYEQYF. CDR3 DNA sequence: TGTGCCAGCAGCGTAGCTTCTCAGGGGGCTTCCTACGAGCAGTACTTC.